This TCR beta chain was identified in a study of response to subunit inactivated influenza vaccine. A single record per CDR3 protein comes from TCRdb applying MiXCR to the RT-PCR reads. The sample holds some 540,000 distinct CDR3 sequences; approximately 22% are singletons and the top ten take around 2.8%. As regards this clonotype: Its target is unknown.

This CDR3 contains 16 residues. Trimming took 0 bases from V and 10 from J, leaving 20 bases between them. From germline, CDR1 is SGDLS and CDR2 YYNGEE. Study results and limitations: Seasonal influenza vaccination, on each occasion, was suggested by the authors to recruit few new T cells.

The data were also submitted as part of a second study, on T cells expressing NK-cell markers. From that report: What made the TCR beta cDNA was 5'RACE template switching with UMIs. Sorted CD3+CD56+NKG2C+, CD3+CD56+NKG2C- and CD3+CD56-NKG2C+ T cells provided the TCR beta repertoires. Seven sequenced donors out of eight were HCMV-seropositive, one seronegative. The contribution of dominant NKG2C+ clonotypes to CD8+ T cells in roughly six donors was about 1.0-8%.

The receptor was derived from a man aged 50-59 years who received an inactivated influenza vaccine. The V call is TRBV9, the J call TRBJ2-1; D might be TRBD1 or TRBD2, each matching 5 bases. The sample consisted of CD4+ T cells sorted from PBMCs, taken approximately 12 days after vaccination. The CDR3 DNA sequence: TGTGCCAGCAGCGTAGATGAGGGGATTAGACACCAGGAGCAGTTCTTC. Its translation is CASSVDEGIRHQEQFF.